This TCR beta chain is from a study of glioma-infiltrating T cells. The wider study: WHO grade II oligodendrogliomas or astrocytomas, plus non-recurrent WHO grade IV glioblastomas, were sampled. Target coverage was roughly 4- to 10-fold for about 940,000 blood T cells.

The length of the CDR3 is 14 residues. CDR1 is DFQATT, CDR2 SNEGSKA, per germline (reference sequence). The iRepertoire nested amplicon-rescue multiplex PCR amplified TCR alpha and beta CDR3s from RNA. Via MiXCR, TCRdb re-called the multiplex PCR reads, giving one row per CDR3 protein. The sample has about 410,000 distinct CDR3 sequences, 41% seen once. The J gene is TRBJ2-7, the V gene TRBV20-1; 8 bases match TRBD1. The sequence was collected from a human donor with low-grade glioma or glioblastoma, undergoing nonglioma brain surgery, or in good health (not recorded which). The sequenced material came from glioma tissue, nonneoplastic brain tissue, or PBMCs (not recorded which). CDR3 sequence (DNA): TGCAGCCCGGGACAGGCGTTCAGTACTTACGAGCAGTACTTC. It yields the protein CSPGQAFSTYEQYF.